The 12 T cell receptor beta chains given below trace back to one sample, sequenced in a study of blood T cell repertoires in COVID-19. Using immunoSEQ multiplex PCR, the repertoire was profiled, and TCRdb retains in-frame clones only, with some absent. Here the sample spans some 100,000 clones, about 81% being singletons. The source material was peripheral blood. These receptors came from a woman aged 60-75 years with acute or convalescent COVID-19.

This sequence joins TRBV3-1 (or the pseudogene TRBV3-2) and TRBJ2-1; maybe TRBD2 (6 bases). The ends were cut back, 0 bases at V and 12 bases at J, with 12 bases in the middle. The germline CDR1 and CDR2 sequences are LGHDT and YNNKEL (reference sequence). This CDR3 has 13 amino acids. In nucleotides, the CDR3 is TGTGCCAGCAGCCAAGATAACGGGAGTAGGCAGTTCTTC. This gives the protein CASSQDNGSRQFF.

This clone appeared a few times. This chain joins TRBV27 and TRBJ1-2; 10 bases map to TRBD1. CDR1 is MNHEY and CDR2 is SMNVEV in the germline V gene (reference sequence). The CDR3 is made up of 14 amino acids. Trimming at V came to 5 bases and at J to 7 bases, leaving 7 bases not matched to a gene. The CDR3 DNA reads as TGTGCCAGCAGTACCCAGACAGGGGGCGGTGGCTACACCTTC. Its translation is CASSTQTGGGGYTF.

The chain carries TRBV2 and TRBJ1-2, with D maybe TRBD1 (5 bases). CDR1 and CDR2 (germline): SNHLY, FYNNEI. Trimming cost V 6 bases and J 5 bases, with 16 bases left between them. The CDR3 contains 14 residues. DNA of the CDR3: TGTGCCAGCAGCTACGGACAAGGCGGTTATGGCTACACCTTC. Its translation: CASSYGQGGYGYTF.

This chain's CDR3 is CASSSYNEQFF. Written as DNA, the CDR3 is TGTGCCAGCAGCTCATACAATGAGCAGTTCTTC. The V call is TRBV5-5, the J call TRBJ2-1; D gene ambiguous. This CDR3 spans 11 amino acids. Germline V gene data show CDR1 as SGHKS and CDR2 as YYEKEE (reference sequence). V dropped 3 bases and J dropped 4 bases, with 2 bases sitting between them. Drawing the rest from reference TRBV5-5 and TRBJ2-1, the complete variable domain is DAGVTQSPTHLIKTRGQQVTLRCSPISGHKSVSWYQQVLGQGPQFIFQYYEKEERGRGNFPDRFSARQFPNYSSELNVNALLLGDSALYLCASSSYNEQFFGPGTRLTVL.

The chain joins TRBV24-1 to TRBJ1-2; a possible D gene is TRBD1 (5 bases). This CDR3 is 14 amino acids long. Germline CDR1 KGHDR, CDR2 SFDVKD. Trimming took off 4 bases at V and 2 bases at J, with 10 bases between the two ends. The CDR3 sequence: CATSEARTNYGYTF. In DNA, the CDR3 is TGTGCCACCAGTGAAGCTAGGACAAACTATGGCTACACCTTC.

J is TRBJ1-2 and V is TRBV5-1; D unclear. V lost 5 bases, J lost 7 bases, and 21 bases lay in between. This CDR3 is built from 15 residues. CDR1 and CDR2 from the germline V gene are SGHRS and YFSETQ. The CDR3 here is CASSLGEAGKPGYTF. For the CDR3, the DNA is TGCGCCAGCAGTCTGGGTGAGGCGGGTAAGCCTGGCTACACCTTC.

V usage is TRBV7-9 and J usage is TRBJ1-6, with TRBD1 matching 9 bases. The CDR3 is 17 residues long. V lost 0 bases and J lost 6; bases outside the gene matches: 6. Germline assignment: CDR1 SEHNR and CDR2 FQNEAQ (reference sequence). The CDR3 sequence is CASSLAGDRVTNSPLHF. The CDR3 DNA reads as TGTGCCAGCAGCTTAGCCGGGGACAGGGTGACTAATTCACCCCTCCACTTT.

J is TRBJ2-7 and V is TRBV28; 12 bases match TRBD2. The germline V gene has CDR1 MDHEN and CDR2 SYDVKM. There are 17 residues in the CDR3. V lost 3 bases, J lost 7 bases, and 13 bases stayed unmatched. CDR3 amino acids: CASSFLRASGGAGEQYF. Written as DNA, the CDR3 is TGTGCCAGCAGTTTCCTCCGTGCTAGCGGGGGGGCTGGGGAGCAGTACTTC.

The chain uses TRBV9 and TRBJ2-5; 8 positions agree with TRBD1. The length of the CDR3 is 14 residues. Germline values: CDR1 SGDLS, CDR2 YYNGEE. Trimming cost V 3 bases and J 5 bases; bases outside gene matches: 6. CDR3 in amino acids: CASSAGQAEETQYF. In nucleotides, the CDR3 is TGTGCCAGCAGCGCGGGACAGGCAGAGGAGACCCAGTACTTC.

This chain joins TRBV7-2 and TRBJ2-3, with D uncertain. Germline-derived CDR1 and CDR2 are SGHTA and FQGNSA. The length of the CDR3 is 13 residues. The V gene lost 6 bases and the J gene lost 6 bases, with 13 bases spanning the gap. The CDR3 region has the DNA TGTGCCAGCAGTCCATCCCCCGGGGATACGCAGTATTTT. It codes for CASSPSPGDTQYF.

This chain joins TRBV13 and TRBJ2-7; perhaps TRBD1 as D (6 bases). CDR1 is PRHDT and CDR2 is FYEKMQ in the germline V gene (reference sequence). Trimming took off 1 base at V and 0 bases at J, with 7 bases between the two ends. The length of the CDR3 is 14 residues. Here the CDR3 DNA reads TGTGCCAGCAGCTTAGAACAGGGCTCCTACGAGCAGTACTTC. Translated: CASSLEQGSYEQYF.

The J gene is TRBJ2-7, the V gene TRBV4-1; 7 positions match TRBD1. The CDR3 sequence is 17 residues long. With 0 bases clipped from V and 2 bases from J, the junction kept 10 bases outside the gene matches. Germline V gene sequence: CDR1 MGHRA, CDR2 YSYEKL. CDR3 sequence: CASSQDHRGSGAYEQYF. Here the CDR3 DNA reads TGCGCCAGCAGCCAAGATCACAGGGGTTCAGGTGCCTACGAGCAGTACTTC.